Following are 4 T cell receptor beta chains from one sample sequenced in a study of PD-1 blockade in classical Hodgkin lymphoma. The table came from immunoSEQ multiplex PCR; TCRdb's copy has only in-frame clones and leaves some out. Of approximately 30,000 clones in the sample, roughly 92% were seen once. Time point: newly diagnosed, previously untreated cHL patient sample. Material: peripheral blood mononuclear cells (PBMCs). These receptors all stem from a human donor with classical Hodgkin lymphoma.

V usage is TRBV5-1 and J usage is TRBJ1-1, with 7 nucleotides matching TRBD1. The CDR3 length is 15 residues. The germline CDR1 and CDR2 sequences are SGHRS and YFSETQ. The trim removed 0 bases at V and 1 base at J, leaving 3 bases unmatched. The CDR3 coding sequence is TGCGCCAGCAGCTTGGTAGGGGGCTCGAACACTGAAGCTTTCTTT. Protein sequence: CASSLVGGSNTEAFF.

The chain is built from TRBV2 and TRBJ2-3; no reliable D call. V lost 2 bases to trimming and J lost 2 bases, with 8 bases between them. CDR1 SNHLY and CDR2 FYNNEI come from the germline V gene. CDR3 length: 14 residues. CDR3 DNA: TGTGCCAGCAGTGAATTAGTCCCCACAGATACGCAGTATTTT. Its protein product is CASSELVPTDTQYF.

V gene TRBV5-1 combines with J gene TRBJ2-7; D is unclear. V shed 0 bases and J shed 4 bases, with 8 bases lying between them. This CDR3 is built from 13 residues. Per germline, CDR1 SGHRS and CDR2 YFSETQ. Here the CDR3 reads CASSLGTTYEQYF. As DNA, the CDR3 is TGCGCCAGCAGCTTGGGTACGACTTACGAGCAGTACTTC.

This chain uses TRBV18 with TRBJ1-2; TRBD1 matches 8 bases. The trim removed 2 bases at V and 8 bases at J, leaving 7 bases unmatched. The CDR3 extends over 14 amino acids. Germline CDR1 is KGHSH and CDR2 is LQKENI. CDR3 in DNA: TGTGCCAGCTCACCATTCGACAGGGGAGACGGCTACACCTTC. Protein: CASSPFDRGDGYTF.